The clone carrying this TCR beta chain has just a few counts. No antigen is known for it. This specimen belongs to a study of identical twins. TCRdb re-analysed the 5' RACE reads in MiXCR, keeping a single row per CDR3 protein. This table has roughly 570,000 distinct CDR3 sequences, more than 9% appearing once. Study-wide points: Twins' surplus sharing was weaker for beta out-of-frame sequences. Whereas memory repertoires showed no such difference, abundant cord blood beta clonotypes carried fewer insertions. Alpha sequences out of frame and shared by twins had excess low generation probability.

The CDR3 consists of 15 residues. From germline, CDR1 is KGHSH and CDR2 LQKENI. V lost 5 bases to trimming and J lost 5 bases; unmatched junction nucleotides: 7. These sequences were also reported in another study, on yellow fever vaccine responses in identical twins. That report notes: As reported, the vaccine T cell response of twins seemed partly convergent and partly personalized.

V usage is TRBV18 and J usage is TRBJ2-7; 12 nucleotides match TRBD1. This TCR derives from a woman younger than 35 in good health. The source material was PBMCs. This CDR3 reads CASSSWDRGLDEQYF. Here the CDR3 DNA reads TGTGCCAGCTCATCTTGGGACAGGGGGCTAGACGAGCAGTACTTC.